One sample yielded the 5 T cell receptor beta chains listed below, sequenced in a study of lymphopenia after photon versus proton radiotherapy. Sequenced by immunoSEQ multiplex PCR; TCRdb stores in-frame clones only, minus some. This sample has 50,000 to 60,000 clones, with approximately 92% found just once. The sample was peripheral blood, taken from a patient treated with photon-based radiotherapy. All receptors derive from a woman aged 35 to 49 with cholangiocarcinoma.

V usage is TRBV18 and J usage is TRBJ2-3; D unresolved. The V gene lost 3 bases and the J gene lost 6 bases, with 7 bases spanning the gap. In germline, CDR1 is KGHSH, CDR2 LQKENI. This CDR3 is 12 amino acids long. CDR3 loop: CASSPLGDTQYF. The CDR3 DNA follows: TGTGCCAGCTCACCGTTGGGTGATACGCAGTATTTT.

This chain uses TRBV10-1 with TRBJ2-6; D is possibly TRBD2 (5 bases). The CDR3 spans 17 residues. The ends were cut back, 9 bases at V and 0 bases at J, with 18 bases in the middle. Germline loops: CDR1 WNHNN, CDR2 SYGVQD (reference sequence). The CDR3 here is CASTPEGVNSGANVLTF. CDR3 sequence (DNA): TGCGCCAGTACCCCCGAGGGTGTTAACTCTGGGGCCAACGTCCTGACTTTC.

CDR3 DNA sequence: TGTGCCAGCAGCGACCCGACTAGGGATGAGCAGTTCTTC. This sequence encodes CASSDPTRDEQFF. The chain combines TRBV7-2 with TRBJ2-1; D possibly corresponds to TRBD2 (6 bases). This CDR3 region has 13 residues. V lost 5 bases, J lost 8 bases, and 13 bases lay in between. Per germline, CDR1 SGHTA and CDR2 FQGNSA.

This clone was recorded a few times. The chain links TRBV4-2 to TRBJ1-4; D might be TRBD1 (5 bases). This CDR3 has 16 residues. Germline V CDR1 and CDR2: LGHNA, YNFKEQ. V lost 0 bases and J 8 bases, leaving 16 bases between the germline ends. CDR3 DNA sequence: TGTGCCAGCAGCCAAGATTTTCAGGGATTTGGAGAAAAACTGTTTTTT. Its translation: CASSQDFQGFGEKLFF.

For this clone: Other nucleotide sequences from this sample produce the same CDR3. V is TRBV5-1 and J is TRBJ2-5; the D gene is possibly TRBD2 (6 bases). Germline assignment: CDR1 SGHRS and CDR2 YFSETQ. CDR3 length: 12 residues. The V and J ends lost 4 bases and 4 bases respectively, with 8 bases between them. CDR3 sequence reads: CASSPEGETQYF. CDR3 coding DNA: TGCGCCAGCAGCCCGGAGGGAGAGACCCAGTACTTC.